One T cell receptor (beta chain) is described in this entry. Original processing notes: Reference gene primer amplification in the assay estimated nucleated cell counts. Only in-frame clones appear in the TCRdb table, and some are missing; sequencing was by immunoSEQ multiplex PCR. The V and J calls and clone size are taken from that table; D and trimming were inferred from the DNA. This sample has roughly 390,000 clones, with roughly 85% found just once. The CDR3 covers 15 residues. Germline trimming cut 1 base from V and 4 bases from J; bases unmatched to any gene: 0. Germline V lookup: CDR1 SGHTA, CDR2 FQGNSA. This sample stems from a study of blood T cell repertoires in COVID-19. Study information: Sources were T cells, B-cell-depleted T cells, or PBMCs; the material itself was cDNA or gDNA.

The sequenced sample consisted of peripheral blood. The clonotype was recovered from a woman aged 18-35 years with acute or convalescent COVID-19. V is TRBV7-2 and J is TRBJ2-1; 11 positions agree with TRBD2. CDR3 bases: TGTGCCAGCAGCTTAGGACTAGCGGGGTACAATGAGCAGTTCTTC. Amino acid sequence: CASSLGLAGYNEQFF.